These 4 T cell receptor beta chains were all obtained from the same sample, sequenced in a study of OX40 agonist ivuxolimab in advanced cancers. Using immunoSEQ multiplex PCR, the repertoire was profiled, and TCRdb retains in-frame clones only, with some absent. The sample lists more than 100,000 clones; about 93% were seen once. This specimen consisted of CD4+ or CD8+ T cells sorted from blood, obtained in a trial of the OX40 agonist ivuxolimab. Receptors originate from an adult with an advanced solid tumor such as melanoma, head and neck, liver or kidney cancer.

The V call is TRBV6-6, the J call TRBJ1-6; D is uncertain. The CDR3 consists of 13 residues. Trimming took off 3 bases at V and 5 bases at J, with 5 bases between the two ends. CDR1 is MNHNY and CDR2 is SVGAGI in the germline V gene (reference sequence). CDR3 sequence (DNA): TGTGCCAGCAGTTATCAGGATAATTCACCCCTCCACTTT. Its translation is CASSYQDNSPLHF.

V usage is TRBV6-5 and J usage is TRBJ2-5; D gene ambiguous. Looked up from germline, CDR1 is MNHEY and CDR2 is SVGAGI. The CDR3 runs to 13 residues. Between the trimmed V and J ends, which lost 5 bases and 1 base, there was a span of 8 bases. The CDR3 region has the DNA TGTGCCAGCAGTCGGACCATCCAAGAGACCCAGTACTTC. The encoded protein is CASSRTIQETQYF.

V is TRBV9 and J is TRBJ2-5; D might be TRBD2 (6 bases). Germline loops: CDR1 SGDLS, CDR2 YYNGEE. The length of the CDR3 is 13 residues. Trimming left V 3 bases short and J 9 bases short, with 15 bases between. This chain's CDR3 is CASSAGTPSAQYF. CDR3 nucleotides: TGTGCCAGCAGCGCCGGGACTCCCTCGGCCCAGTACTTC.

V and J are TRBV27 and TRBJ1-2; TRBD1 aligns across 7 bases. The CDR3 contains 14 residues. Germline loops: CDR1 MNHEY, CDR2 SMNVEV (reference sequence). J lost 4 bases, V lost 1 base, and 3 bases had no gene match. The CDR3 spells CASSLFGTAYGYTF. CDR3 bases: TGTGCCAGCAGTTTATTCGGGACAGCCTATGGCTACACCTTC.